This T cell receptor beta chain stems from a study of T cells in Graves' hyperthyroidism and ophthalmopathy. This clonotype was observed a few times. V shed 0 bases, J shed 4 bases, and the junction held 13 bases outside the gene matches. Germline loops: CDR1 MRHNA, CDR2 SNTAGT. This CDR3 has 19 residues. Amplified TCR beta CDR3 regions came from RNA transcripts. Initially, a first-round RT-PCR of the TCR CDR3 employed the HTBI primer set. TCRdb re-analysed the multiplex PCR reads in MiXCR, keeping a single row per CDR3 protein. Found here are approximately 400,000 distinct CDR3 sequences, 14% to 15% of them singletons; the top ten hold 30% to 35%.

This sequence was found in a woman younger than 45 with Graves' hyperthyroidism. Sequenced input: blood. This sequence joins TRBV6-4 and TRBJ2-1; 9 positions agree with TRBD2. CDR3 region: CASSDSVSGSPMTYNEQFF. CDR3 DNA: TGTGCCAGCAGTGACTCTGTTAGCGGGAGTCCCATGACGTACAATGAGCAGTTCTTC.